Each of the 6 T cell receptor beta chains below was sequenced from the same sample in a study of prognosis after radiotherapy for stage I lung cancer. With two-round multiplex PCR, TCR beta CDR3 sequences were amplified from genomic DNA. Used in first-round PCR were primers specific to each TRBV and TRBJ gene. Using its own MiXCR run on the multiplex PCR reads, TCRdb lists one record per CDR3 protein. Seen here are around 51,000 distinct CDR3 sequences, around a third observed once, and the top ten hold just under 9.5%. Sample: PBMCs, taken before or after stereotactic body radiation therapy (not recorded which). These receptor sequences come from a donor over 45 with non-small cell lung cancer.

This clonotype showed up many times. This rearrangement joins TRBV9 to TRBJ1-1; 8 bases match TRBD1. From germline, CDR1 is SGDLS and CDR2 YYNGEE. Trimming at V came to 1 base and at J to 8 bases, leaving 7 bases not matched to a gene. The CDR3 contains 14 residues. The CDR3 loop is CASSVQVDRAEAFF. The CDR3 nucleotides are TGTGCCAGCAGCGTACAGGTGGACAGGGCCGAAGCTTTCTTT.

This clonotype was detected only a few times. The chain joins TRBV7-9 to TRBJ2-4; 7 nucleotides agree with TRBD1. V shed 5 bases and J 3 bases; nucleotides not matched to a gene: 10. Germline CDR1 reads SEHNR; CDR2 reads FQNEAQ (reference sequence). This CDR3 has 16 amino acids. CDR3 nucleotide sequence: TGTGCCAGCAGCCTTAGGGTAGGGGGCTACAAAAACATTCAGTACTTC. Its protein product is CASSLRVGGYKNIQYF.

Concerning this clonotype: Possible read error: a much larger clone is one base away. This chain connects TRBV29-1 to TRBJ2-2; the D is unclear. V was clipped by 5 bases and J by 7 bases, with 14 bases between them. The length of the CDR3 is 13 residues. Germline assignment: CDR1 SQVTM and CDR2 ANQGSEA. In DNA form, the CDR3 reads TGCAGCGTTTACGCAAGCGCTAACGGGGAGCTGTTTTTT. This translates into CSVYASANGELFF.

Remarks on this clonotype: This sequence may be a read error, since a much larger clone differs from it by one base. The CDR3 DNA reads TGTGCCAGCAGCTTGACTAGCGGAGCACACCCCTACGAGCAGTACTTC. Its translation: CASSLTSGAHPYEQYF. The chain couples TRBV5-4 to TRBJ2-7, with TRBD2 identical over 8 bases. J lost 2 bases, V lost 1 base, and 8 bases had no gene match. The CDR3 extends over 16 amino acids. Germline V gives CDR1 SGHNT, CDR2 YYREEE (reference sequence).

This clonotype appeared many times. The genes are TRBV7-2 and TRBJ1-1; no clear D gene. Germline V gene data show CDR1 as SGHTA and CDR2 as FQGNSA. The CDR3 totals 13 residues. The V end was cut by 1 base, the J end by 5 bases, with 8 bases between. CDR3 amino acids: CASSLGEGTEAFF. As DNA, the CDR3 is TGTGCCAGCAGCTTAGGGGAAGGGACTGAAGCTTTCTTT.

Notes on this clonotype: A much larger clone lies a single base off, so this may be a read error. V is TRBV6-2 or TRBV6-3 and J is TRBJ2-4; a possible D gene is TRBD2 (6 bases). Germline V CDR1 and CDR2: MNHEY, SVGEGT. The CDR3 runs to 13 residues. Trimming cost V 6 bases and J 2 bases, with 8 bases left between them. CDR3 in DNA: TGTGCCAGCAGAGCGGGTACCAAAAACATTCAGTACTTC. It encodes CASRAGTKNIQYF.